The entry that follows covers one T cell receptor beta chain sequence. This clone was counted only a few times. Its antigen target is currently unknown. Base quality data are lacking; no much larger clone is found one base away. The donors were healthy, HIV-negative adults who had no recently reported acute infections or vaccinations. Every donor was a Caucasian adult residing in Nashville, Tennessee, USA. CD8 memory samples were composed of magnetically selected CD45RO+ cells combined with CCR7-negative CD45RA+ effector memory (TemRA) cells. Blood was collected by leukapheresis, and PBMCs were isolated by Ficoll-Histopaque density gradient centrifugation and then cryopreserved in liquid nitrogen vapor phase. Analytical flow cytometry was used to check the purity and quantity of every magnetically sorted T cell population. Each sorted fraction had its genomic DNA isolated and then quantified by UV absorbance on a Nanodrop 2000c.

This record belongs to a study of shared clonotypes between healthy human individuals (dated by TCRdb to about 2020). Regarding the study in general: The cohort comprised a couple of women and three men aged 18 to 49 years. Between about 0.9 and 9 billion PBMCs per donor were obtained by leukapheresis. To estimate repertoire size and how much clonotypes are shared between individuals, the study performed deep sequencing of blood TCR repertoires from roughly five healthy adults. For each donor, three plates each were used for CD4 naive and CD4 memory, two plates were used for CD8 naive, and one plate was used for CD8 memory. Different laboratories and diverse techniques were used to prepare libraries and sequence TCR repertoires, to increase sequencing depth and limit assay-specific biases. What the work shows at the level of the full study, not this receptor alone: Pairwise subsampling led to the expectation that sequencing depth would affect the degree of clonotype sharing among donors. When several donors were compared, the shared fraction of clonotypes was 5% to 6.5% for naive CD4, 3.5% to 4% for naive CD8, roughly 2.3% for memory CD4, and 0.4% for memory CD8. Rarefaction of sorted-subset datasets indicated incomplete sequencing despite the large sequencing depth. Sampling was limited to blood, and TCR repertoires in tissue likely differ from TCR repertoires in blood. Compared with non-shared clonotypes, the clonotypes found in all four sorted-subset donors had higher generation probabilities. Naive subsets generally had larger estimated clonotype richness than memory subsets did. Because the study included a small number of donors, the genetic and exposure-history diversity represented was limited.

V trim: 8 bases; J trim: 0 bases; unmatched bases: 8. CDR1 and CDR2 (MNHEY, SMNVEV) derive from the germline V gene (reference sequence). The CDR3 sequence holds 15 residues, the cysteine and phenylalanine included. Only the CDR3 portion is preserved as DNA: 45 bases, with reading frame beginning at the first base. Using the deep immunoSEQ assay, multiplex PCR amplified TCR CDR3 regions from genomic DNA. For each cell subset, the extracted genomic DNA was distributed evenly across all wells of several immunoSEQ 96-well plates, and each plate served as one replicate. For sorted subsets, each replicate PCR was loaded with roughly 0.2 ug genomic DNA, equivalent to 30,000 or so T cell genomes. Purified libraries were quantified with a Qubit 3.0 fluorometer, sized on a Bioanalyzer 2100, and re-quantified with the KAPA Library Quantification kit. A separate single-read 150-cycle Illumina NextSeq 550 flow cell was used to sequence each immunoSEQ 96-well plate. The paper's data handling went like this. The immunoSEQ output contained only junctional sequences without quality scores, so filtering could not match that applied to full-length reads. To assign V/J genes and CDR3, sequences were annotated using PyIR, a Python wrapper for IgBLAST v1.9, with IMGT germline references. Reads with weak V/J assignments (E-value above 1e-6), missing CDR3, stop codons, out-of-frame junctions, or ambiguous translated residues were removed. V3J clonotypes were defined as sequences sharing the same inferred V gene, J gene, and CDR3 amino acid sequence. Percentage overlap between repertoires was calculated by dividing the number of shared unique clonotypes by the size of the smaller repertoire. RTK rarefaction, the Chao1 estimator, and Recon v2.1 estimates of unobserved clonotypes were used to assess repertoire richness. Generation probabilities were computed with OLGA for all TCRbeta clonotypes obtained by the gDNA method from a handful of donors. Here the immuneACCESS table is served through TCRdb, limited to in-frame sequences with V and J called. Missing clones are a known gap in these copies; in checked studies unresolved V genes cover under half, and the rest lacks a known reason. Clone size and V and J calls were adopted from that table, with D and trimming inferred from the DNA. The sample table contains approximately 320,000 clones; only one count was recorded for about nine tenths of them. Clones ranked in the top ten supply 16% of the sample.

The rearranged chain carries TRBV27 and TRBJ1-2, with 8 bases matching TRBD1. This TCR was recovered from a man aged 18 to 29 in good health. Sequencing used memory CD8+ T cells sorted from blood. What this sample's cell subset or site label stands for: CD45RO+ cells pooled with CCR7-negative TemRA cells. The CDR3 corresponds to CASCSGGRANYGYTF. The DNA is TGTGCCAGCTGCTCAGGGGGCAGAGCTAACTATGGCTACACCTTC.